This T cell receptor beta chain was identified during a study of blood T cell repertoires in COVID-19. Study overall: The study drew acute and convalescent COVID-19 samples from the United States, Italy and Spain.

Trimming stripped 6 bases from V and 1 base from J, with 9 bases between. Germline CDR1 MNHGY, CDR2 SVAAGI. CDR3 length: 14 residues. As handled by the study authors: Estimation of nucleated cell counts relied on the amplification of reference gene primers. Method: immunoSEQ multiplex PCR; TCRdb's copy keeps in-frame clones and lacks some. V and J calls and clone size follow that table, whereas D and trimming were derived from the DNA. The sample carries roughly 38,000 clones, nearly 90% recorded once. The clonotype originates from a man in his sixties with active or convalescent COVID-19. The sample taken for sequencing was peripheral blood. The chain recombines TRBV6-9 with TRBJ2-2, with unresolved D. In DNA, the CDR3 is TGTGCCAGCAGCCATCTAGTGAACACCGGGGAGCTGTTTTTT. Residues: CASSHLVNTGELFF.